This is a list of T cell receptor beta chains from one sample in a study of beta chain features in type 1 diabetes. Produced via immunoSEQ multiplex PCR; TCRdb's table is partial and in-frame only. Among about 740,000 clones, around an eighth were seen once, and the ten largest hold approximately 0.021%. Material for sequencing was naive CD4+ T cells from blood. These TCRs come from a man between 18 and 29 years old with type 1 diabetes. CDR3s include the opening cysteine and the closing phenylalanine or tryptophan. D genes are given only for firm matches. Some rows have no size entry. The others give once, few or many, or a class for an expanded clone.

V	J	size	D	DNA	CDR3
TRBV30	TRBJ2-5	NA	NA	TGTGCCTGGAGTAGGCAGCAAGAGACCCAGTACTTC	CAWSRQQETQYF
TRBV10-3	TRBJ2-5	few	NA	TGTGCCATCAGTGACTTCCAGAACGCGCAAGAGACCCAGTACTTC	CAISDFQNAQETQYF
TRBV29-1	TRBJ1-1	NA	NA	TGCAGCGGAGACGAGGCGGGAGCTTTCTTT	CSGDEAGAFF
TRBV29-1	TRBJ2-1	few	NA	TGCAGCGTCCGGGACAATGAGCAGTTCTTC	CSVRDNEQFF
TRBV19	TRBJ2-3	NA	TRBD2	TGTGCCACCCGTTTAGCGGGGAGCACAGATACGCAGTATTTT	CATRLAGSTDTQYF
TRBV30	TRBJ1-1	few	NA	TGTGCCTGGAGGCTGGGACGGATGAACACTGAAGCTTTCTTT	CAWRLGRMNTEAFF
TRBV30	TRBJ1-1	few	NA	TGTGCCTGGAGTCACTTCACTGAAGCTTTCTTT	CAWSHFTEAFF
TRBV15	TRBJ2-3	few	NA	TGTGCCACCAGCCACCGTCCGGACACCCGCACAGATACGCAGTATTTT	CATSHRPDTRTDTQYF
TRBV20-1	TRBJ2-2	NA	NA	TGCAGTGCGCCGTCCTTCGGGGAGCTGTTTTTT	CSAPSFGELFF
TRBV7-9	TRBJ2-3	NA	NA	TGTGCCAGCGTCCCCGACTCAGATACGCAGTATTTT	CASVPDSDTQYF